This TCR beta chain stems from a study of T-cell memory formation after mild COVID-19. Turning to the study itself: Among the donors, TCR clusters were largely specific to each donor. Study-wide points: Some responding clones appeared in pre-infection memory, suggesting cross-reactive memory joined.

TCRdb reprocessed the 5' RACE reads with MiXCR, giving one entry per CDR3 protein. The table includes approximately 210,000 distinct CDR3 sequences, 18% detected once. Germline V gene data show CDR1 as SEHNR and CDR2 as FQNEAQ (reference sequence). This CDR3 has 13 residues. The J segment lost 6 bases and the V segment lost 4 bases, leaving 2 bases of the junction unmatched. This clonotype showed up many times. What it binds is unknown. The TCR originated in an adult woman who had mild COVID-19 (a few samples of this study predate the infection). Cell type and time point are not known. Sequencing was done on a sample of PBMCs or a T cell subset sorted from them (not recorded which). The chain is built from TRBV7-9 and TRBJ2-4; TRBD1 matches 8 bases. The CDR3 spells CASSYDRGNIQYF. Written as DNA, the CDR3 is TGTGCCAGCAGCTACGACAGGGGAAACATTCAGTACTTC.